This entry lists 16 T cell receptor beta chains sequenced from one sample in a study of Ad26.COV2.S vaccination and SARS-CoV-2 variants. Documented treatment: some 19 received Ad26.COV2.S at low or high dose, single or two shots; 5 received placebo; per-sample allocation not given. It was on day 63 after the first vaccine or placebo injection that samples were taken. Repertoires were generated with immunoSEQ multiplex PCR, while TCRdb's copy carries only in-frame clones and drops some. There are 300,000 to 400,000 clones in the sample; approximately 84% occur only once, and 2.5% to 3.5% lies in the top ten. The sequencing here drew on peripheral blood, taken in a trial of Ad26.COV2.S vaccine versus placebo. All receptors come from a person between 18 and 59 years old who received the Ad26.COV2.S COVID-19 vaccine or a placebo.

This clone was counted once. Here the CDR3 reads CASSQDGTAKQETQYF. In nucleotides, the CDR3 is TGTGCCAGCAGCCAAGACGGGACAGCAAAACAAGAGACCCAGTACTTC. The rearrangement links TRBV3-1 (or the pseudogene TRBV3-2) to TRBJ2-5; 7 positions agree with TRBD1. With V trimmed by 0 bases and J by 2 bases, 6 bases remained unmatched. The CDR3 consists of 16 residues. Germline CDR1 and CDR2: LGHDT and YNNKEL (reference sequence).

This clone has more than one count but fewer than ten. The J gene is TRBJ1-5, the V gene TRBV10-1, with 8 bases fitting TRBD1. J was trimmed by 4 bases and V by 10 bases; bases with no gene match: 9. The CDR3 is 14 residues long. CDR1 is WNHNN and CDR2 is SYGVQD in the germline V gene (reference sequence). As DNA, the CDR3 is TGCGCCAACCCCAGGGGGCGTGGGAATCAGCCCCAGCATTTT. It codes for CANPRGRGNQPQHF.

The V gene is TRBV30, the J gene TRBJ1-5; D not resolved. Trimming pared 2 bases from V and 3 bases from J, leaving 8 bases between. The CDR3 runs to 13 residues. Germline V gene data show CDR1 as GTSNPN and CDR2 as SVGIG (reference sequence). DNA of the CDR3: TGTGCCTGGAGTTTGGGGTACAATCAGCCCCAGCATTTT. Translated: CAWSLGYNQPQHF.

This chain uses TRBV5-1 with TRBJ2-2; D might be TRBD1 (6 bases). The V gene's germline CDR1 is SGHRS and CDR2 YFSETQ. The V end was cut by 2 bases, the J end by 6 bases, with 8 bases between. CDR3 length: 13 residues. The CDR3 here is CASSLQGPGELFF. The CDR3 DNA sequence: TGCGCCAGCAGCTTACAGGGCCCCGGGGAGCTGTTTTTT.

The CDR3: CASSWTSGGETQYF. The CDR3 DNA is TGCGCCAGCAGTTGGACTAGCGGGGGTGAGACCCAGTACTTC. The rearrangement links TRBV10-2 to TRBJ2-5; 13 bases fit TRBD2. V lost 5 bases, J lost 5 bases, and 2 bases stayed unmatched. Germline CDR1 WSHSY, CDR2 SAAADI. CDR3 length equals 14 residues.

V and J are TRBV6-2 or TRBV6-3 and TRBJ2-7, with 8 positions matching TRBD2. The V gene end was trimmed by 5 bases and the J gene end by 6 bases; junction bases not matched to a gene: 6. CDR3 size: 13 residues. CDR1 MNHEY and CDR2 SVGEGT come from the germline V gene. Written as DNA, the CDR3 is TGTGCCAGCAGTCCAAGCGGGAGTGCCGAGCAGTACTTC. Translated: CASSPSGSAEQYF.

The V and J genes are TRBV19 and TRBJ1-5; 10 bases line up with TRBD1. Germline trimming cut 2 bases from V and 4 bases from J; bases unmatched to any gene: 2. The CDR3 has 15 residues. Germline lookup yields CDR1 LNHDA and CDR2 SQIVND (reference sequence). The DNA for the CDR3 is TGTGCCAGTAGTATACAGGACAGGGGGAATCAGCCCCAGCATTTT. This gives the protein CASSIQDRGNQPQHF.

The chain employs TRBV27 and TRBJ2-1, with TRBD2 identical over 7 bases. Germline CDR1 reads MNHEY; CDR2 reads SMNVEV (reference sequence). This CDR3 is built from 15 residues. After removal of 2 bases from V and 6 bases from J, the junction contained 7 bases not matched to a gene. CDR3 nucleotide sequence: TGTGCCAGCAGTTTACGTCCGGGAGGATCCAATGAGCAGTTCTTC. Encoded protein: CASSLRPGGSNEQFF.

The gene calls are TRBV5-1 and TRBJ2-5; D may match TRBD1 or TRBD2 (5 bases each). The ends were cut back, 3 bases at V and 4 bases at J, with 22 bases in the middle. The CDR3 has 17 residues. CDR1 SGHRS and CDR2 YFSETQ come from the germline V gene. The CDR3 nucleotides read TGCGCCAGCAGCTCGCGCAGGGTGGGAGCGGCCCCAGAGACCCAGTACTTC. This gives the protein CASSSRRVGAAPETQYF.

V gene TRBV2 combines with J gene TRBJ2-1, with D possibly called TRBD1 or TRBD2 (7 bases each). CDR3 size: 13 residues. Germline CDR1 is SNHLY and CDR2 is FYNNEI. V was pared by 7 bases and J by 10 bases, with 17 bases between. CDR3 sequence reads: CASNQGGGVEQFF. The CDR3 coding sequence is TGTGCCAGCAACCAGGGGGGGGGCGTCGAGCAGTTCTTC.

The count of this clone is one. The genes are TRBV6-2 or TRBV6-3 and TRBJ1-5; tentatively, D is TRBD1 (5 bases). This CDR3 is built from 18 residues. CDR1 MNHEY and CDR2 SVGEGT come from the germline V gene. V lost 2 bases to trimming and J lost 2 bases, with 19 bases between them. The CDR3 DNA reads as TGTGCCAGCAGTTACGCGCGGCGGGGGGGAGGTGGCAATCAGCCCCAGCATTTT. Protein product: CASSYARRGGGGNQPQHF.

The sample holds a few counts of this clone. CDR3: CATSGGYEKLFF. CDR3 bases: TGTGCCACCAGCGGAGGATATGAAAAACTGTTTTTT. The V call is TRBV15, the J call TRBJ1-4; D gene uncertain. The CDR3 loop spans 12 amino acids. CDR1 is LNHNV, CDR2 YYDKDF, per germline (reference sequence). Trimming took 5 bases from V and 6 from J, leaving 7 bases between them.

This chain uses TRBV5-1 with TRBJ2-2; the D is unclear. CDR1 is SGHRS and CDR2 is YFSETQ in the germline V gene. V gave up 4 bases and J gave up 1 base, with 8 bases separating them. The CDR3 has 14 amino acids. The CDR3, as DNA: TGCGCCAGCAGCCTCCGACAGAACACCGGGGAGCTGTTTTTT. Translation: CASSLRQNTGELFF.

The genes are TRBV6-6 and TRBJ1-2; 7 bases agree with TRBD1. V was clipped by 5 bases and J by 9 bases; unmatched bases: 12. The CDR3 covers 14 residues. Germline V CDR1 and CDR2: MNHNY, SVGAGI (reference sequence). CDR3 nucleotides: TGTGCCAGCAGTGGGACAAGACAGGGTTCTAGCTACACCTTC. Protein: CASSGTRQGSSYTF.

This clone has a handful of counts. The genes are TRBV19 and TRBJ2-2, with no clear D. Germline V lookup: CDR1 LNHDA, CDR2 SQIVND (reference sequence). The CDR3 has 15 amino acids. Trimming shortened V by 4 bases and J by 1 base, and 10 bases separated the two germline ends. The CDR3 bases are TGTGCCAGTAGTACGGCTGCAGGGAACACCGGGGAGCTGTTTTTT. Its translation is CASSTAAGNTGELFF.

The chain recombines TRBV9 with TRBJ2-2; 8 bases line up with TRBD2. CDR3 length: 16 amino acids. Per the germline V gene, CDR1 is SGDLS and CDR2 is YYNGEE. J lost 7 bases, V lost 3 bases, and 11 bases had no gene match. CDR3 protein: CASSAGAGDYGGELFF. CDR3 nucleotide sequence: TGTGCCAGCAGCGCCGGAGCGGGAGACTATGGCGGGGAGCTGTTTTTT.